The T cell receptor (beta chain) under discussion was sequenced for a study of blood T cell repertoires in COVID-19. The overall study: Whether acute or convalescent, the COVID-19 samples came from the United States, Italy and Spain.

Profiled with immunoSEQ multiplex PCR; TCRdb holds only in-frame clones, not every one. Counted here are about 190,000 clones, 75% to 95% occurring once; the ten biggest clones make up around 0.5%. CDR1 is LGHNA, CDR2 YNFKEQ, per germline. The CDR3 is 20 residues long. Trimming pared 1 base from V and 4 bases from J, leaving 28 bases between. Specimen: peripheral blood. The chain couples TRBV4-2 to TRBJ1-2, with D possibly TRBD1 on 6 matching bases. This TCR came from a man over 45 with acute or convalescent COVID-19. The CDR3 loop reads CASSQGHGGTVGRESYGYTF. The CDR3 region has the DNA TGTGCCAGCAGCCAAGGGCATGGGGGCACGGTGGGCCGAGAAAGCTATGGCTACACCTTC.